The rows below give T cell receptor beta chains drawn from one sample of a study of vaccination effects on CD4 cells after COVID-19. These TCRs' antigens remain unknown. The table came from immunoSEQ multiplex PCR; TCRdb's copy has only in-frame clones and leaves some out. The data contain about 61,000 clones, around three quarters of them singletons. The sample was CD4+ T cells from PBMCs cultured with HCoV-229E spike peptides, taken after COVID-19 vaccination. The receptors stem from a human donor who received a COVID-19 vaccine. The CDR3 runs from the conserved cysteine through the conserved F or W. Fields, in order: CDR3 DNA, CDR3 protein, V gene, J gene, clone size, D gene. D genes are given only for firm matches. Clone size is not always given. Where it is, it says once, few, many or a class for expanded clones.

TGTGCCAGCTCACCTGGGACGGGTGAGACCCAGTACTTC	CASSPGTGETQYF	TRBV18	TRBJ2-5	NA	NA
TGTGCCAGCAGCCCCGGGACAGGGGCCTACAATGAGCAGTTCTTC	CASSPGTGAYNEQFF	TRBV7-9	TRBJ2-1	NA	TRBD1
TGTGCCAGCAGCTTAGGCCATGCCCAGCCCCAGCATTTT	CASSLGHAQPQHF	TRBV7-2	TRBJ1-5	NA	NA
TGTGCCAGCAGTTTCGTTGGACAGGGGGCGCAAGAGACCCAGTACTTC	CASSFVGQGAQETQYF	TRBV28	TRBJ2-5	NA	TRBD1
TGTGCCAGCAGCCCACGGACAGGGAATGAAGCTTTCTTT	CASSPRTGNEAFF	TRBV7-9	TRBJ1-1	once	TRBD1
TGTGCCAGCAGTTACTCGGGGATAGATGGCTACACCTTC	CASSYSGIDGYTF	TRBV6-5	TRBJ1-2	NA	NA
TGCGCCAGCAGCTGGACAGGGGGCGGAACTGAAGCTTTCTTT	CASSWTGGGTEAFF	TRBV5-1	TRBJ1-1	NA	TRBD1
TGCAGTGCTAGTCCCGAAGTGGAAGGCTACACCTTC	CSASPEVEGYTF	TRBV20-1	TRBJ1-2	NA	NA
TGTGCCAGCAGCGTTGGACTAGCACCCGGGGAGCTGTTTTTT	CASSVGLAPGELFF	TRBV9	TRBJ2-2	few	TRBD2
TGTGCCAGCTCACTCGGGAATGAGCAGTTCTTC	CASSLGNEQFF	TRBV18	TRBJ2-1	few	NA
TGTGCCAGCCGGCAGGGTGACTCTGGCTACACCTTC	CASRQGDSGYTF	TRBV7-9	TRBJ1-2	NA	NA
TGTGCCAGCAGTCCCACAGGGGGGGAGCAGCCCCAGCATTTT	CASSPTGGEQPQHF	TRBV6-5	TRBJ1-5	NA	TRBD1
TGTGCCAGCTCACCACCGACAGGGGCCCACAACGGCTACACCTTC	CASSPPTGAHNGYTF	TRBV18	TRBJ1-2	NA	TRBD1
TGTGCCAGTAGTCCCCCCGGGTTAACTCCGGGGGACACTGAAGCTTTCTTT	CASSPPGLTPGDTEAFF	TRBV19	TRBJ1-1	NA	NA
TGTGCCAGCTCACCTATTTCGGGACAGGGGATTGGGTCTGGGGCCAACGTCCTGACTTTC	CASSPISGQGIGSGANVLTF	TRBV18	TRBJ2-6	NA	TRBD1
TGTGCCAGCAGCTTTTTTAACGGGGAGCTGTTTTTT	CASSFFNGELFF	TRBV7-2	TRBJ2-2	NA	NA
TGTGCCAGCAGCCGGACAGGGAGTTCTGGAAACACCATATATTTT	CASSRTGSSGNTIYF	TRBV7-3	TRBJ1-3	NA	TRBD1
TGTGCCAGTTCAGGGTACTGGACTGAAGCTTTCTTT	CASSGYWTEAFF	TRBV19	TRBJ1-1	few	NA
TGTGCCAGTACACAGGGGGCCATGAACACTGAAGCTTTCTTT	CASTQGAMNTEAFF	TRBV19	TRBJ1-1	NA	TRBD1
TGTGCCACCAGTGACCCCGGGCGAGGGTGGGATACGCAGTATTTT	CATSDPGRGWDTQYF	TRBV24-1	TRBJ2-3	NA	NA
TGCGCCAGCAGTACTGATCGACAGGGTCATAGCAATCAGCCCCAGCATTTT	CASSTDRQGHSNQPQHF	TRBV10-2	TRBJ1-5	NA	TRBD1
TGCGCCAGCCGCTTTTCAGGGTACTCCTACAATGAGCAGTTCTTC	CASRFSGYSYNEQFF	TRBV5-1	TRBJ2-1	few	NA
TGTGCCAGCAGCTCGAGCTCTGGAAACACCATATATTTT	CASSSSSGNTIYF	TRBV7-3	TRBJ1-3	NA	NA
TGTGCCACCAGTGATCGGACAGGGGGGGCTGAAGCTTTCTTT	CATSDRTGGAEAFF	TRBV24-1	TRBJ1-1	few	TRBD1
TGTGCCAGCAGCTTTTCGGGAGACACTGAAGCTTTCTTT	CASSFSGDTEAFF	TRBV7-3	TRBJ1-1	once	NA
TGTGCCAGCAGGGACTGGACAGGGCGGCTTGGCTACACCTTC	CASRDWTGRLGYTF	TRBV5-6	TRBJ1-2	NA	TRBD1
TGCAGCGCCGACCAACAGGGAACTGAAGCTTTCTTT	CSADQQGTEAFF	TRBV29-1	TRBJ1-1	few	NA
TGTGCCAGCAGACCGACGACAGGTCGAAACACCATATATTTT	CASRPTTGRNTIYF	TRBV3-1/TRBV3-2	TRBJ1-3	few	NA
TGTGCCAGCAGCTTAGTACTAGCGGGGGTGACCGGGGAGCTGTTTTTT	CASSLVLAGVTGELFF	TRBV5-4	TRBJ2-2	NA	TRBD2
TGTGCCAGCAGCTTAAAGACAGGGGATACGCAGTATTTT	CASSLKTGDTQYF	TRBV7-3	TRBJ2-3	NA	TRBD1
TGTGCCAGCTCCCAGGCCCTTAATCAGCCCCAGCATTTT	CASSQALNQPQHF	TRBV18	TRBJ1-5	NA	NA
TGCGCCAGCAGCCAGGGACAGGGTCACGAGACCCAGTACTTC	CASSQGQGHETQYF	TRBV5-1	TRBJ2-5	NA	TRBD1
TGTGCCAGCAGGGGGAACAGGGGGAACACTGAAGCTTTCTTT	CASRGNRGNTEAFF	TRBV28	TRBJ1-1	few	TRBD1
TGTGCCAGCAGCTCACAGGGGACCGGTAATTCACCCCTCCACTTT	CASSSQGTGNSPLHF	TRBV7-2	TRBJ1-6	NA	TRBD1
TGTGCCAGCAGTGGACAGGGGAATTCACCCCTCCACTTT	CASSGQGNSPLHF	TRBV2	TRBJ1-6	NA	TRBD1
TGCGCCAGCAGCTTAACAGGGGGATTCGGAAACACCATATATTTT	CASSLTGGFGNTIYF	TRBV5-1	TRBJ1-3	few	TRBD1
TGCGCCAGCAGCACCTATTTAGGGGCTAACTATGGCTACACCTTC	CASSTYLGANYGYTF	TRBV5-1	TRBJ1-2	NA	NA
TGTGCCAGCAGCCCCAACCAGTACAATGAGCAGTTCTTC	CASSPNQYNEQFF	TRBV7-3	TRBJ2-1	NA	NA
TGCGCCAGCCACGACAGGGCTGGGGCCAACGTCCTGACTTTC	CASHDRAGANVLTF	TRBV10-2	TRBJ2-6	NA	TRBD1
TGTGCCAGCAGGCCTGGGACAGGGGGGAGTGAAAAACTGTTTTTT	CASRPGTGGSEKLFF	TRBV2	TRBJ1-4	once	TRBD1
TGTGCCACCAGTGATAATAATAGCGGGGGGAATGGGGGGGAGCAGTTCTTC	CATSDNNSGGNGGEQFF	TRBV24-1	TRBJ2-1	NA	TRBD2
TGCGCCAGCAGCCCGAACCAACCGGGACAGGGCCTAGAGACCCAGTACTTC	CASSPNQPGQGLETQYF	TRBV5-1	TRBJ2-5	NA	TRBD1
TGCGCCAGCAGCCAAGTATTCGGGGGGCTGCAAGCCGGGGAGCTGTTTTTT	CASSQVFGGLQAGELFF	TRBV4-1	TRBJ2-2	NA	NA
TGTGCCAGCAGCGGCCGGGGCAATGAGCAGTTCTTC	CASSGRGNEQFF	TRBV2	TRBJ2-1	NA	NA
TGTGCCAGCAGCCCTCGATCTACCACAGGGGCAGAGACCCAGTACTTC	CASSPRSTTGAETQYF	TRBV7-9	TRBJ2-5	NA	TRBD1
TGTGCCAGTAGTACCCCGACGAAGCGACGTGGCTACACCTTC	CASSTPTKRRGYTF	TRBV19	TRBJ1-2	NA	NA
TGTGCCTGGAGGCCCCGGGGGGGGAACACTGAAGCTTTCTTT	CAWRPRGGNTEAFF	TRBV30	TRBJ1-1	NA	NA
TGTGCCAGCCGATTAACAGGGGACTATGGCTACACCTTC	CASRLTGDYGYTF	TRBV3-1/TRBV3-2	TRBJ1-2	NA	TRBD1
TGTGCCTGGGCGCGTGGGACTAGCGGAGGGGAGACCCAGTACTTC	CAWARGTSGGETQYF	TRBV30	TRBJ2-5	few	TRBD2
TGTGCCTGGACAGGGGGTCTGAATGGCTACACCTTC	CAWTGGLNGYTF	TRBV30	TRBJ1-2	NA	TRBD1
TGTGCCAGTACGGGAGTAGCCAAAAACATTCAGTACTTC	CASTGVAKNIQYF	TRBV19	TRBJ2-4	NA	NA
TGTGCCAGCTCTCCTACAGGGTTGGGAGAGACCCAGTACTTC	CASSPTGLGETQYF	TRBV18	TRBJ2-5	NA	NA
TGTGCCAGCAGTGAAATGGGGGGCGCTGACTATGGCTACACCTTC	CASSEMGGADYGYTF	TRBV6-1	TRBJ1-2	once	NA
TGTGCCAGCAGCGTCAGAACAGGGGGCGGAAAACTGTTTTTT	CASSVRTGGGKLFF	TRBV9	TRBJ1-4	NA	TRBD1
TGTGCCAGCAGCCCTGGATGGGGACAGCTTAAAGAGACCCAGTACTTC	CASSPGWGQLKETQYF	TRBV5-8	TRBJ2-5	NA	TRBD1
TGTGCCAGCAGTGAAACCTACAGGGTTGGGAGCAATCAGCCCCAGCATTTT	CASSETYRVGSNQPQHF	TRBV6-4	TRBJ1-5	few	NA
TGTGCCAGCAGTTCTCCATTTAAGGGACAATTCAACACCGGGGAGCTGTTTTTT	CASSSPFKGQFNTGELFF	TRBV6-2/TRBV6-3	TRBJ2-2	NA	NA